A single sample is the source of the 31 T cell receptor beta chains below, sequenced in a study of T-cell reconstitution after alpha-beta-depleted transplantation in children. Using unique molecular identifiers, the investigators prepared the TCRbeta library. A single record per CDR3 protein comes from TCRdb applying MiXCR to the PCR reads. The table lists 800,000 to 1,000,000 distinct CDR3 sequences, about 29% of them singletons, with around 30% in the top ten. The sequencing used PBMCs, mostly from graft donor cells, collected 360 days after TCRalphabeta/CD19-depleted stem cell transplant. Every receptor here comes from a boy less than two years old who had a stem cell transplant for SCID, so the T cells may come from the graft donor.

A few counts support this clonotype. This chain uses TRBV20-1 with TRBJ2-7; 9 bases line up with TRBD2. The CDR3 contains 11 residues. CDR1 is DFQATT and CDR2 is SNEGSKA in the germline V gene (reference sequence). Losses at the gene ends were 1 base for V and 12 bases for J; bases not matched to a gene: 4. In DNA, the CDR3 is TGCAGTGCTAGAGCAAGACTAGCGGTGTACTTC. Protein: CSARARLAVYF.

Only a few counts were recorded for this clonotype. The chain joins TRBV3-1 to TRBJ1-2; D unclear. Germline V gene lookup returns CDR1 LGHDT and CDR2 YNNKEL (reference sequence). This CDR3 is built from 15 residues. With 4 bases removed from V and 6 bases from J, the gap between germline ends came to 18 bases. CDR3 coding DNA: TGTGCCAGCAGCCCTCCGGGGATTTTCCATCATGGCTACACCTTC. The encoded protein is CASSPPGIFHHGYTF.

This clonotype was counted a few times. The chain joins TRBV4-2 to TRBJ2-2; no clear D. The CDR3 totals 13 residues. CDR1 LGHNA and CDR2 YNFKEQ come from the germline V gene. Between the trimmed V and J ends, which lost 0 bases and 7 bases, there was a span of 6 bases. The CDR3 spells CASSQDQFGELFF. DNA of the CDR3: TGTGCCAGCAGCCAAGATCAATTCGGGGAGCTGTTTTTT.

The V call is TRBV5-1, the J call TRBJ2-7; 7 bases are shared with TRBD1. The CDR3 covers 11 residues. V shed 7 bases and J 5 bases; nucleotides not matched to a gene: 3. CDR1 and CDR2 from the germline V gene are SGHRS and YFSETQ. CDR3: CASDRVHEQYF. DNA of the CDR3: TGCGCCAGCGACAGGGTCCACGAGCAGTACTTC.

The CDR3 region has the DNA TGCAGTGCCTTGCCTCTAGCGGGGGCAATGGAGACCCAGTACTTC. It yields the protein CSALPLAGAMETQYF. This chain links TRBV20-1 with TRBJ2-5; 10 bases agree with TRBD2. V lost 6 bases to trimming and J lost 5 bases; unmatched junction nucleotides: 12. The CDR3 is 15 residues long. Looked up from germline, CDR1 is DFQATT and CDR2 is SNEGSKA (reference sequence).

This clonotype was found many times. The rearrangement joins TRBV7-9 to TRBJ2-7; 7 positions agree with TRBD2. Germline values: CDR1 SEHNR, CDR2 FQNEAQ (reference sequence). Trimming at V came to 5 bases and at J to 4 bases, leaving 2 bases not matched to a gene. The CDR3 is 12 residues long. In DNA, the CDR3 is TGTGCCAGCAGCGCCGGGGGGTACGAGCAGTACTTC. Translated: CASSAGGYEQYF.

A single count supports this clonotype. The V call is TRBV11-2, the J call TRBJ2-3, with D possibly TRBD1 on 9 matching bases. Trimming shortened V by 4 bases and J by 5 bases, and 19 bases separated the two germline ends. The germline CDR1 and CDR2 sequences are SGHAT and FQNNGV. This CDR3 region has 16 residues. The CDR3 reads CASSSREGQGVDTQYF. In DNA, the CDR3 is TGTGCCAGCAGCTCCCGGGAGGGACAGGGAGTAGATACGCAGTATTTT.

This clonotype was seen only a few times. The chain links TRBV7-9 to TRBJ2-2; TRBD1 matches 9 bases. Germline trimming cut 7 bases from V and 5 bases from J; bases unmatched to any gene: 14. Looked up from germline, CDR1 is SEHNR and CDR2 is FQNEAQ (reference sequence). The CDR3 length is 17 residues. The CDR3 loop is CASNRGQGGHQTGELFF. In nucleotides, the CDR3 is TGTGCCAGCAACCGGGGACAGGGAGGTCACCAAACCGGGGAGCTGTTTTTT.

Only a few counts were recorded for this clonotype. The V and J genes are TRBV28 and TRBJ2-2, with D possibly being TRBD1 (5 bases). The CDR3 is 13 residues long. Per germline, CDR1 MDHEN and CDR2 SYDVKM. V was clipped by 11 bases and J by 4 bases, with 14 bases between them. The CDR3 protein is CAGVGPTTGELFF. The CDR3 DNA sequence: TGTGCCGGGGTGGGGCCGACCACCGGGGAGCTGTTTTTT.

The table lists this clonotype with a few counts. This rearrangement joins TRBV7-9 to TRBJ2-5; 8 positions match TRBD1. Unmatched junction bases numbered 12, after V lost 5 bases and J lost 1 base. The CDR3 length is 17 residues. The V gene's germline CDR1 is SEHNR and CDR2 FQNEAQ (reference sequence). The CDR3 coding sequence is TGTGCCAGCAGCCAGACAGGGGTCGGAATAGGCCAAGAGACCCAGTACTTC. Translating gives CASSQTGVGIGQETQYF.

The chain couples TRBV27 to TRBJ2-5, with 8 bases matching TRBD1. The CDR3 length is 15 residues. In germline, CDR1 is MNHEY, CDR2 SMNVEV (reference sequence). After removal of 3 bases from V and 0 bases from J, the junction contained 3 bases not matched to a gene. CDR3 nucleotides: TGTGCCAGCAGTTTGGCAGGGGGCGACCAAGAGACCCAGTACTTC. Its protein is CASSLAGGDQETQYF.

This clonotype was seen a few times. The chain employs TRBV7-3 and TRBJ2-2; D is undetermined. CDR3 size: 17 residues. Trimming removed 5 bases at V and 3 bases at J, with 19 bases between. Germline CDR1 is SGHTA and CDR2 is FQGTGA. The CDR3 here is CASSPSVGRKHTGELFF. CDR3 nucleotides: TGTGCCAGCAGCCCCTCGGTCGGCAGGAAGCACACCGGGGAGCTGTTTTTT.

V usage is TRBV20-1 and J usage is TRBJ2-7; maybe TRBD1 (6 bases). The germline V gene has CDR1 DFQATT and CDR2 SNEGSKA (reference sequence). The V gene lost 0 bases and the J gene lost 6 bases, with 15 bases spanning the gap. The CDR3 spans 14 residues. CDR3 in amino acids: CSARDPQGISEQYF. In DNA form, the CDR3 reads TGCAGTGCTAGAGATCCCCAGGGGATAAGCGAGCAGTACTTC.

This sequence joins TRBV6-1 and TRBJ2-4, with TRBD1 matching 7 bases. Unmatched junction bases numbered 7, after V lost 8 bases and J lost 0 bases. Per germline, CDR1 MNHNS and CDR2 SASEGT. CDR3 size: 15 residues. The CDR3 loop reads CASGTAKLAKNIQYF. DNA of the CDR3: TGTGCCAGCGGGACAGCCAAACTAGCCAAAAACATTCAGTACTTC.

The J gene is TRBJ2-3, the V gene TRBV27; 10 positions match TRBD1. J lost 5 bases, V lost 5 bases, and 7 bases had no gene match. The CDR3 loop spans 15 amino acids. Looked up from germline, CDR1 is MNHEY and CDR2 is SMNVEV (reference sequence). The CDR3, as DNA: TGTGCCAGCAGTCCGGGACAGGGGTTCAGAGATACGCAGTATTTT. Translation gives CASSPGQGFRDTQYF.

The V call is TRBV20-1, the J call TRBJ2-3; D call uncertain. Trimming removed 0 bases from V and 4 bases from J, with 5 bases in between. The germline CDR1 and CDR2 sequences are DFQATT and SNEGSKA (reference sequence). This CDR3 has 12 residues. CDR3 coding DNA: TGCAGTGCTAGAGAAGCAGCAGATACGCAGTATTTT. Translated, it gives CSAREAADTQYF.

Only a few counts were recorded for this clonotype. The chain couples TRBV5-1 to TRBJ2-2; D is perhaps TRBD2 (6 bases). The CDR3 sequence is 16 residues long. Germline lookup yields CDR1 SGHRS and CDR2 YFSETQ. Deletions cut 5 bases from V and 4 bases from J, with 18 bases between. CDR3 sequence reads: CASREGVNGRTGELFF. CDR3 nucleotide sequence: TGCGCCAGCAGGGAGGGTGTTAATGGGCGCACCGGGGAGCTGTTTTTT.

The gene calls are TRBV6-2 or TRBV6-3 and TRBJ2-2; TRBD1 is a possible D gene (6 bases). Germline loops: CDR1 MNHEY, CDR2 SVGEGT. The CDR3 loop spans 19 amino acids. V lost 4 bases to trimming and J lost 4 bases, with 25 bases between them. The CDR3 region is CASSSQPGTNEGVTGELFF. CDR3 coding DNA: TGTGCCAGCAGTTCTCAACCCGGGACAAACGAAGGGGTCACCGGGGAGCTGTTTTTT.

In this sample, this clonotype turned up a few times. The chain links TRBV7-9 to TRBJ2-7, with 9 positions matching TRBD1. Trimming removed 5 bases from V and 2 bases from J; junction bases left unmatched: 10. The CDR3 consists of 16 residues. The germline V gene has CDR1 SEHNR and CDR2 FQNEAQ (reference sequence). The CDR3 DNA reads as TGTGCCAGCAGCCCTAGGGGGGACAGGGCAACCTACGAGCAGTACTTC. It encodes CASSPRGDRATYEQYF.

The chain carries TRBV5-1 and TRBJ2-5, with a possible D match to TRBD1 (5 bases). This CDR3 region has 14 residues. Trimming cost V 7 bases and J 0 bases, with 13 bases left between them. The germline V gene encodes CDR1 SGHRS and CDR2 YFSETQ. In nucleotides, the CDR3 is TGCGCCAGCCAAGATGACAGAGACCAAGAGACCCAGTACTTC. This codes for CASQDDRDQETQYF.

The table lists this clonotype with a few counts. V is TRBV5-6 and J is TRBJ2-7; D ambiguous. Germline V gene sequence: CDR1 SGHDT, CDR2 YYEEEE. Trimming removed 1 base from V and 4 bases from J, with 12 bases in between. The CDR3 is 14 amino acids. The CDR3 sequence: CASSLPNLGYEQYF. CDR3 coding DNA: TGTGCCAGCAGCTTGCCTAACCTTGGATACGAGCAGTACTTC.

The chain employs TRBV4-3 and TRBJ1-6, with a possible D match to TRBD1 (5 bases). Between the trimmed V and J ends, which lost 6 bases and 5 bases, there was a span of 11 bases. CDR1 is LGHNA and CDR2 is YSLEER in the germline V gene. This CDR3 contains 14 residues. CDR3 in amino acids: CASRKQVHNSPLHF. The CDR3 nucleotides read TGCGCCAGCAGGAAACAGGTCCATAATTCACCCCTCCACTTT.

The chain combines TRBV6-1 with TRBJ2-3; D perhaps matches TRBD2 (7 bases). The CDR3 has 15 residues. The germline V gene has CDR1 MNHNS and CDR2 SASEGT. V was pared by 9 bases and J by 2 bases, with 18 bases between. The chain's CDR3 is CASSRGGPFTDTQYF. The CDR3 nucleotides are TGTGCCAGTTCCCGCGGGGGCCCTTTCACAGATACGCAGTATTTT.

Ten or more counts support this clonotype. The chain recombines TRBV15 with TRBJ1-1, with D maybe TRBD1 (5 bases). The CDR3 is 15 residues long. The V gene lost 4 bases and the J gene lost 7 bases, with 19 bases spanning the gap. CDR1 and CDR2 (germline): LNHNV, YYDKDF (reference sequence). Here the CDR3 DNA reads TGTGCCACCAGCACCCAAGGGAGGGGAAGCGATGAAGCTTTCTTT. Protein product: CATSTQGRGSDEAFF. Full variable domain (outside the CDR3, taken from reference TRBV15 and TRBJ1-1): DAMVIQNPRYQVTQFGKPVTLSCSQTLNHNVMYWYQQKSSQAPKLLFHYYDKDFNNEADTPDNFQSRRPNTSFCFLDIRSPGLGDTAMYLCATSTQGRGSDEAFFGQGTRLTVV.

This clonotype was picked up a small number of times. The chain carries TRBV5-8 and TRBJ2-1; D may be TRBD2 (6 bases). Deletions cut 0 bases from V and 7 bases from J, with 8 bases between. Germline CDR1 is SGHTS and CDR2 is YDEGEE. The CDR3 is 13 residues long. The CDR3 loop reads CASSLERGNEQFF. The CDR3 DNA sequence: TGTGCCAGCAGCTTGGAACGGGGGAATGAGCAGTTCTTC.

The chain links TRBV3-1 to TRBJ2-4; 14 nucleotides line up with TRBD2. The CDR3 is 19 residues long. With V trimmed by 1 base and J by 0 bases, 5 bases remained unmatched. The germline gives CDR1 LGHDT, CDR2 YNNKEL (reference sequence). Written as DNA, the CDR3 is TGTGCCAGCAGCCAAGGGACTAGCGGGGGGATCTTAGCCAAAAACATTCAGTACTTC. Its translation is CASSQGTSGGILAKNIQYF.

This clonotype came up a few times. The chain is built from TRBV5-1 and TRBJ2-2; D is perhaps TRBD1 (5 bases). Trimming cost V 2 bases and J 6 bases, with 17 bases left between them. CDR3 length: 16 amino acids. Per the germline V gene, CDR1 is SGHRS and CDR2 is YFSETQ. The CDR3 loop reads CASSFGRLEGAGELFF. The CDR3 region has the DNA TGCGCCAGCAGCTTCGGACGGCTGGAAGGGGCCGGGGAGCTGTTTTTT.

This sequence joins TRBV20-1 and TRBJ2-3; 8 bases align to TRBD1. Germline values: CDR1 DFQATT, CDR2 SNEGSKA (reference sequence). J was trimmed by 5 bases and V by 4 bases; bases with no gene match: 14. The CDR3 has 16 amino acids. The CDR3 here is CSAINSRTGRRDTQYF. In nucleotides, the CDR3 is TGCAGTGCTATAAACAGTCGGACAGGGCGACGAGATACGCAGTATTTT.

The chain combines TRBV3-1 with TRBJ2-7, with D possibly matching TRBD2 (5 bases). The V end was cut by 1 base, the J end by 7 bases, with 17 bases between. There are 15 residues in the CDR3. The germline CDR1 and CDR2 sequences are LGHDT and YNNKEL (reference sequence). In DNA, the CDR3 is TGTGCCAGCAGCCAAGGGGTAGTACCTACGGGGGAGCAGTACTTC. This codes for CASSQGVVPTGEQYF.

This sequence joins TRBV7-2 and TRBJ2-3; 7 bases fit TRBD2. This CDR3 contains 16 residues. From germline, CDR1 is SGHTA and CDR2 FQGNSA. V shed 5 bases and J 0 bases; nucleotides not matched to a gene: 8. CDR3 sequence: CASSAGWGGSTDTQYF. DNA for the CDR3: TGTGCCAGCAGCGCAGGGTGGGGGGGGAGCACAGATACGCAGTATTTT.

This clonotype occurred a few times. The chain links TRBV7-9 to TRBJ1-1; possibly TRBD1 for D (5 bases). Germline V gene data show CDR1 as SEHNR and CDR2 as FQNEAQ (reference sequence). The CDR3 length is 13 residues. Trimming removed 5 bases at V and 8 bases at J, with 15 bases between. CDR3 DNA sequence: TGTGCCAGCAGCCCGAGGGTGGCAGGGGAAGCTTTCTTT. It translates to CASSPRVAGEAFF.